This TCR beta chain was documented in a study of T cells in localized non-small cell lung cancer. Study findings and constraints: Sequencing was limited to one tumor region, leaving the possibility of heterogeneity open. Adjacent lung exhibited a median of 57 among the 100 most abundant tumor clones. An association was observed between higher blood T cell density and longer overall survival.

The assay was immunoSEQ multiplex PCR, and TCRdb's table has in-frame clones only and misses some. The sample lists under 3,500 clones, about 28% occurring once. As concerns this clone: The antigen is unknown.

Unmatched junction bases numbered 6, after V lost 3 bases and J lost 4 bases. CDR3 length: 15 residues. Germline V CDR1 and CDR2: SGHDN, FVKESK. The input for sequencing was lung tumor tissue, taken before any cancer treatment. The TCR comes from a man aged 40 to 75 with stage II squamous cell lung carcinoma. The chain employs TRBV14 and TRBJ1-2; 9 nucleotides match TRBD1. CDR3 sequence reads: CASSQTRQGGYGYTF. CDR3 sequence (DNA): TGTGCCAGCAGCCAGACTCGACAGGGGGGCTATGGCTACACCTTC.